The next 22 T cell receptor beta chains were all read from a single sample in a study of a mutant IDH1 vaccine in newly diagnosed glioma. The time point here: week 47, end of study. Every vaccine dose comprised 300 ug of mutant IDH1 20-mer peptide plus topical imiquimod. No antigen has been assigned to these receptors. Assay used: immunoSEQ multiplex PCR; TCRdb lists only in-frame clones, some missing. Among 77,000 or so clones listed, 75% to 90% were seen once. The starting material was PBMCs, obtained from a glioma patient whose treatment included an IDH1 peptide vaccine. These receptors all stem from a man aged 40-49 years with glioma.

This clone was detected only a few times. J is TRBJ1-5 and V is TRBV4-2; D call uncertain. Germline V gives CDR1 LGHNA, CDR2 YNFKEQ. With 0 bases removed from V and 0 bases from J, the gap between germline ends came to 3 bases. This CDR3 is 14 amino acids long. In nucleotides, the CDR3 is TGTGCCAGCAGCCAAGATAATAGCAATCAGCCCCAGCATTTT. As protein: CASSQDNSNQPQHF.

This chain joins TRBV27 and TRBJ1-2; a possible D gene is TRBD1 (6 bases). The CDR3 runs to 13 residues. The V gene's germline CDR1 is MNHEY and CDR2 SMNVEV (reference sequence). Trimming cost V 5 bases and J 7 bases, with 14 bases left between them. CDR3 residues: CASSPDRLRGYTF. Here the CDR3 DNA reads TGTGCCAGCAGTCCAGACAGGCTCCGTGGCTACACCTTC.

The chain joins TRBV7-3 to TRBJ1-2, with D tentatively TRBD1 (5 bases). V was shortened by 5 bases and J by 7 bases, with 14 bases between the two germline ends. Looked up from germline, CDR1 is SGHTA and CDR2 is FQGTGA. CDR3 length: 13 residues. Written as DNA, the CDR3 is TGTGCCAGCAGCCCCTCAGGGCGGGGTGGCTACACCTTC. Amino acids: CASSPSGRGGYTF.

The V call is TRBV7-9, the J call TRBJ1-5; tentatively, D is TRBD1 (5 bases). CDR1 and CDR2 from the germline V gene are SEHNR and FQNEAQ (reference sequence). Deletions cut 6 bases from V and 4 bases from J, with 13 bases between. CDR3 length: 14 residues. CDR3 bases: TGTGCCAGCAGTAAGGGGTCACGGAATCAGCCCCAGCATTTT. It encodes CASSKGSRNQPQHF.

The CDR3 reads CSAWENNEQFF. The DNA of the CDR3 is TGCAGTGCGTGGGAGAACAATGAGCAGTTCTTC. This chain joins TRBV20-1 and TRBJ2-1, with D possibly matching TRBD2 (5 bases). Per germline, CDR1 DFQATT and CDR2 SNEGSKA (reference sequence). V was trimmed by 6 bases and J by 5 bases, leaving 8 bases between them. CDR3 length: 11 residues.

The chain couples TRBV13 to TRBJ2-5; 7 bases are shared with TRBD1. Matching the DNA end better, TRBJ2-7 makes the J call doubtful. The CDR3 sequence is 15 residues long. CDR1 PRHDT and CDR2 FYEKMQ come from the germline V gene (reference sequence). The CDR3 nucleotides are TGTGCCAGCAGCTTAGGCCGACAGGGAAGCGACGAGCAGTACTTC. Protein: CASSLGRQGSDEQYF.

The rearrangement uses TRBV10-1 and TRBJ2-7; 10 bases align to TRBD1. CDR1 and CDR2 from the germline V gene are WNHNN and SYGVQD (reference sequence). The CDR3 loop spans 17 amino acids. With V trimmed by 2 bases and J by 5 bases, 12 bases remained unmatched. DNA for the CDR3: TGCGCCAGCAGTGAGGGACAGGGGGAAAGCCGGGGGCACGAGCAGTACTTC. This gives the protein CASSEGQGESRGHEQYF.

This chain joins TRBV23-1 and TRBJ2-5; 13 positions agree with TRBD2. TRBV23-1 is flagged as an ORF with uncertain function. After removal of 4 bases from V and 5 bases from J, the junction contained 19 bases not matched to a gene. The CDR3 is made up of 20 amino acids. The CDR3 nucleotides read TGCGCCAGCAGTCGATGGACTAGCGGGGGCCCCCGAATCCCTCGGGAGACCCAGTACTTC. Its protein product is CASSRWTSGGPRIPRETQYF.

This chain connects TRBV5-6 to TRBJ2-1; 10 bases map to TRBD2. Germline V gives CDR1 SGHDT, CDR2 YYEEEE. V dropped 2 bases and J dropped 9; count of bases not matched to a gene: 11. This CDR3 comprises 16 residues. DNA of the CDR3: TGTGCCAGCAGCTTTGTATCCAGCGGGAGGGCCGGTGAGCAGTTCTTC. Translated, it gives CASSFVSSGRAGEQFF.

The rearrangement joins TRBV28 to TRBJ1-2, with a tentative D call TRBD1 (5 bases). In germline, CDR1 is MDHEN, CDR2 SYDVKM. Trimming left V 5 bases short and J 2 bases short, with 12 bases between. The CDR3 runs to 14 residues. CDR3 coding DNA: TGTGCCAGCAGTCCACGACAGCGAAACTATGGCTACACCTTC. It is translated as CASSPRQRNYGYTF.

This rearrangement joins TRBV28 to TRBJ2-7; 9 bases are a match to TRBD1. This CDR3 has 14 residues. Germline V gene lookup returns CDR1 MDHEN and CDR2 SYDVKM. V shed 6 bases, J shed 6 bases, and the junction held 9 bases outside the gene matches. CDR3: CASSPGTGRSEQYF. The DNA for the CDR3 is TGTGCCAGCAGCCCCGGGACAGGGCGTTCCGAGCAGTACTTC. Supplemented by reference TRBV28 and TRBJ2-7, the full variable domain reads DVKVTQSSRYLVKRTGEKVFLECVQDMDHENMFWYRQDPGLGLRLIYFSYDVKMKEKGDIPEGYSVSREKKERFSLILESASTNQTSMYLCASSPGTGRSEQYFGPGTRLTVT.

This chain joins TRBV5-8 and TRBJ2-5; 9 bases match TRBD2. The CDR3 spans 17 residues. The trim removed 0 bases at V and 1 base at J, leaving 7 bases unmatched. Germline V gene lookup returns CDR1 SGHTS and CDR2 YDEGEE. The CDR3 sequence is CASSLGSSGGSQETQYF. DNA for the CDR3: TGTGCCAGCAGCTTGGGGAGTAGCGGGGGATCCCAAGAGACCCAGTACTTC.

V and J are TRBV28 and TRBJ1-3; no reliable D call. V lost 4 bases and J lost 3, with 7 bases in between. Germline V gene data show CDR1 as MDHEN and CDR2 as SYDVKM. There are 13 residues in the CDR3. For the CDR3, the DNA is TGTGCCAGCAGTTACACTGATGGAAACACCATATATTTT. As protein: CASSYTDGNTIYF.

The chain recombines TRBV11-2 with TRBJ1-2; D is perhaps TRBD1 (5 bases). The CDR3 loop spans 17 amino acids. V lost 0 bases and J lost 3, with 17 bases in between. From germline, CDR1 is SGHAT and CDR2 FQNNGV. CDR3 nucleotides: TGTGCCAGCAGCTTAGAATGGGACCCCCCGGGCCACTATGGCTACACCTTC. The encoded protein is CASSLEWDPPGHYGYTF.

A word on this clone: Other nucleotide sequences in the sample specify the same CDR3. V is TRBV9 and J is TRBJ1-4, with 8 bases matching TRBD1. Per the germline V gene, CDR1 is SGDLS and CDR2 is YYNGEE. The CDR3 extends over 15 amino acids. The V segment lost 1 base and the J segment 3 bases; nucleotides outside the gene matches: 2. The CDR3 DNA sequence: TGTGCCAGCAGCGTACAGGGGGCCTCTAATGAAAAACTGTTTTTT. Translation gives CASSVQGASNEKLFF. The whole variable domain, remainder taken from reference TRBV9 and TRBJ1-4, is DSGVTQTPKHLITATGQRVTLRCSPRSGDLSVYWYQQSLDQGLQFLIQYYNGEERAKGNILERFSAQQFPDLHSELNLSSLELGDSALYFCASSVQGASNEKLFFGSGTQLSVL.

The J gene is TRBJ1-2, the V gene TRBV29-1; a weak D match, TRBD1 (5 bases). The CDR3 is 15 amino acids. CDR1 is SQVTM and CDR2 is ANQGSEA in the germline V gene. V gave up 4 bases and J gave up 1 base, with 16 bases separating them. CDR3 sequence (DNA): TGCAGCGTTGCCGGGGCGGATCTCAGTAACTATGGCTACACCTTC. Translation gives CSVAGADLSNYGYTF.

V gene TRBV7-9 combines with J gene TRBJ1-2; no firm D call. The CDR3 sequence is 13 residues long. The V end was cut by 5 bases, the J end by 8 bases, with 15 bases between. The germline V gene encodes CDR1 SEHNR and CDR2 FQNEAQ (reference sequence). The CDR3 DNA follows: TGTGCCAGCAGCCCCCGTGCTGCCGGCGGCTACACCTTC. It specifies CASSPRAAGGYTF.

This chain connects TRBV30 to TRBJ2-5; 11 nucleotides agree with TRBD2. The germline V gene has CDR1 GTSNPN and CDR2 SVGIG (reference sequence). CDR3 length: 17 amino acids. V lost 1 base, J lost 2 bases, and 9 bases stayed unmatched. The DNA for the CDR3 is TGTGCCTGGAGTGACCCCCCGACTAGCGGGGTACAAGAGACCCAGTACTTC. This translates into CAWSDPPTSGVQETQYF.

This chain links TRBV7-2 with TRBJ1-4; 7 nucleotides agree with TRBD1. CDR3 length: 15 residues. Germline CDR1 and CDR2: SGHTA and FQGNSA. With V trimmed by 2 bases and J by 8 bases, 8 bases remained unmatched. The CDR3 loop is CASSLPGGGREKLFF. DNA of the CDR3: TGTGCCAGCAGCTTACCGGGAGGGGGCAGGGAAAAACTGTTTTTT.

The chain has TRBV5-1 and TRBJ2-4; no definite D call. The CDR3 contains 13 residues. Germline V gene sequence: CDR1 SGHRS, CDR2 YFSETQ. With 3 bases removed from V and 6 bases from J, the gap between germline ends came to 10 bases. CDR3 coding DNA: TGCGCCAGCAGCTCCTTGGGCGGAAACATTCAGTACTTC. This gives the protein CASSSLGGNIQYF.

The chain carries TRBV7-9 and TRBJ1-2, with D tentatively TRBD1 (6 bases). This CDR3 has 17 residues. The ends were cut back, 7 bases at V and 2 bases at J, with 23 bases in the middle. The germline V gene has CDR1 SEHNR and CDR2 FQNEAQ (reference sequence). CDR3 in DNA: TGTGCCAGCACCTCCGGGACAAGCGACTTCATCAACTATGGCTACACCTTC. Translating it yields CASTSGTSDFINYGYTF.

V and J are TRBV5-1 and TRBJ2-1; possibly TRBD2 for D (6 bases). The CDR3 length is 14 residues. V shed 0 bases and J shed 7 bases, with 11 bases lying between them. Germline lookup yields CDR1 SGHRS and CDR2 YFSETQ. CDR3 region: CASSLALLANEQFF. DNA for the CDR3: TGCGCCAGCAGCTTGGCCCTTCTAGCGAATGAGCAGTTCTTC.